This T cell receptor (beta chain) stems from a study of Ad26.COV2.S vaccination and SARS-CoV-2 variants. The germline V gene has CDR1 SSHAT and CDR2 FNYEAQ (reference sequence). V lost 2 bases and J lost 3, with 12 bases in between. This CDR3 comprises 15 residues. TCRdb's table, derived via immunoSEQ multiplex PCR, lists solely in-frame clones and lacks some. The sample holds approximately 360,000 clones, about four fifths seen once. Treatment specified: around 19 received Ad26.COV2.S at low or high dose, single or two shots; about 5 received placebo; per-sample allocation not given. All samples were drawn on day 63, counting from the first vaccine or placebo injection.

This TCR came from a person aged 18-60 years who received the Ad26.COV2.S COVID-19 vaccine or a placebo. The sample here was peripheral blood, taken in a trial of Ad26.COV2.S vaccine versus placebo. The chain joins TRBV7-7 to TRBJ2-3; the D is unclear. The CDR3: CASSLSRFATDTQYF. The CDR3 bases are TGTGCCAGCAGCTTATCTCGGTTTGCGACAGATACGCAGTATTTT.